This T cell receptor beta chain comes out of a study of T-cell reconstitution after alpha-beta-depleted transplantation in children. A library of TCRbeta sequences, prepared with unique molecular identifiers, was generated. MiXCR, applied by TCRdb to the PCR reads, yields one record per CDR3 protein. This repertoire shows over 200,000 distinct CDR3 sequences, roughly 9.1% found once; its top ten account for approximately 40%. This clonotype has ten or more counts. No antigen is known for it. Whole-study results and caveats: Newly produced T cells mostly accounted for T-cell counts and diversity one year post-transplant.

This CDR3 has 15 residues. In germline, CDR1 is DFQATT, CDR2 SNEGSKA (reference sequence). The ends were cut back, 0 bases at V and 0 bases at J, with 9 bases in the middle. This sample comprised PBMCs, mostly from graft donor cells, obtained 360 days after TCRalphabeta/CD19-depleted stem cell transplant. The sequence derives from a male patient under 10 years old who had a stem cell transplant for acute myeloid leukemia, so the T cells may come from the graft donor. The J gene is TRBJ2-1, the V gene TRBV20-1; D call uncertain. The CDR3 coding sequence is TGCAGTGCTAGAGATCCGACTGTCTCCTACAATGAGCAGTTCTTC. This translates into CSARDPTVSYNEQFF.